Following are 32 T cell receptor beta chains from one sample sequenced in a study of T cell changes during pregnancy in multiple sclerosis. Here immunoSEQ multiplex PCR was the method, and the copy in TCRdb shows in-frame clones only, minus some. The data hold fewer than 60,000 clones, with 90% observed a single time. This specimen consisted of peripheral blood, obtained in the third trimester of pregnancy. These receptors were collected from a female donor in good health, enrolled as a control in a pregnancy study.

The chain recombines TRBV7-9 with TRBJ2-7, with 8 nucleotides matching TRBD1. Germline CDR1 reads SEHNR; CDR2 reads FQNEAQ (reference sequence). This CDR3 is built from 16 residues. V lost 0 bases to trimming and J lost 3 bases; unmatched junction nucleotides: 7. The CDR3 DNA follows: TGTGCCAGCAGCTTAGCCTTGGGACAGGTGGACTACGAGCAGTACTTC. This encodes CASSLALGQVDYEQYF.

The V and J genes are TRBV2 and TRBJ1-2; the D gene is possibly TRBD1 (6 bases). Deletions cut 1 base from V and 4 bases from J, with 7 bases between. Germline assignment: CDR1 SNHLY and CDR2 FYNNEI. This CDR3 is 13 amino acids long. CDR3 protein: CASSEGGGYGYTF. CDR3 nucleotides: TGTGCCAGCAGTGAAGGAGGGGGCTATGGCTACACCTTC.

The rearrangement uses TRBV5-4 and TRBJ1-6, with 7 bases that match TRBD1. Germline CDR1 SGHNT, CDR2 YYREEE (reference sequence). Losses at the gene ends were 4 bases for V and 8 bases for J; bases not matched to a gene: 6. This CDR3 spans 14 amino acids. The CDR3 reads CASSLDRSDSPLHF. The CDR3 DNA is TGTGCCAGCAGCCTGGACAGGTCTGATTCACCCCTCCACTTT.

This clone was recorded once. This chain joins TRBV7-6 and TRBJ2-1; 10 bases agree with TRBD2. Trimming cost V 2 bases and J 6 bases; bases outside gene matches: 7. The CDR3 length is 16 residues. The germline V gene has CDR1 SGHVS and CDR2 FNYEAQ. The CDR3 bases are TGTGCCAGCAGCTTAATGGCTAGCGGGAGTTCCAATGAGCAGTTCTTC. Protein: CASSLMASGSSNEQFF.

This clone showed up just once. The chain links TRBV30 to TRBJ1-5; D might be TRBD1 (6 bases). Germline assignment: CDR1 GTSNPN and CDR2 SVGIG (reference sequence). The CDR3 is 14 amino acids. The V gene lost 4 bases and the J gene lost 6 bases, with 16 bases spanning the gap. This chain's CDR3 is CAWNLGAPTQPQHF. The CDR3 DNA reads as TGTGCCTGGAATCTGGGGGCCCCTACTCAGCCCCAGCATTTT.

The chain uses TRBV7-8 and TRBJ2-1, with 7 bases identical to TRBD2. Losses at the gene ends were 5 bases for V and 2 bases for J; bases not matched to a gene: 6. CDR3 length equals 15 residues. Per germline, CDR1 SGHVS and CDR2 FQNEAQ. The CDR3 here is CASSPLAATYNEQFF. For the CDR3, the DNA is TGTGCCAGCAGCCCTCTAGCGGCTACCTACAATGAGCAGTTCTTC.

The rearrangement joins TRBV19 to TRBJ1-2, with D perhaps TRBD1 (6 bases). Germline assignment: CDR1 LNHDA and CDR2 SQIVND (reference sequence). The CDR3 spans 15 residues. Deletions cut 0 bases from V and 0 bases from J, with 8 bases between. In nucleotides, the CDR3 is TGTGCCAGTAGTATAGACCGGACAGCTAACTATGGCTACACCTTC. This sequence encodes CASSIDRTANYGYTF.

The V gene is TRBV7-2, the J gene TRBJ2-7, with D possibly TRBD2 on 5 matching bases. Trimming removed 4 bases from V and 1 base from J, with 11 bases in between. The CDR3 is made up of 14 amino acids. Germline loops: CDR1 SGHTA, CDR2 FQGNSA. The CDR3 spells CASSYRTHSYEQYF. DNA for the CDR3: TGTGCCAGCAGCTACCGGACTCATTCCTACGAGCAGTACTTC.

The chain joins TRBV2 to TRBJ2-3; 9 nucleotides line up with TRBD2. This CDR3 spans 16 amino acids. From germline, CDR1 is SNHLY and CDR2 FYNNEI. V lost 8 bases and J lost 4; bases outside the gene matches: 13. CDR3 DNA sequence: TGTGCCAGCGACTCCACAGGGCTAGCGGGGTCAGATACGCAGTATTTT. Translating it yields CASDSTGLAGSDTQYF.

The CDR3: CASSVGGETQYF. The CDR3 DNA sequence: TGTGCCAGCAGTGTTGGGGGGGAGACCCAGTACTTC. The V gene is TRBV2, the J gene TRBJ2-5; tentative D call: TRBD2 (6 bases). The CDR3 has 12 residues. The V end lost 4 bases, the J end lost 5 bases, and 8 bases lay between the germline ends. Germline loops: CDR1 SNHLY, CDR2 FYNNEI.

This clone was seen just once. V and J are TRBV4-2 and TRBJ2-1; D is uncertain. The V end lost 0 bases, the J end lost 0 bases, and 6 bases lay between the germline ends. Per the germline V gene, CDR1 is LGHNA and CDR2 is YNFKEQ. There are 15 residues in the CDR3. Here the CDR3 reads CASSQDRNSYNEQFF. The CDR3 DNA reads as TGTGCCAGCAGCCAAGACCGTAACTCCTACAATGAGCAGTTCTTC.

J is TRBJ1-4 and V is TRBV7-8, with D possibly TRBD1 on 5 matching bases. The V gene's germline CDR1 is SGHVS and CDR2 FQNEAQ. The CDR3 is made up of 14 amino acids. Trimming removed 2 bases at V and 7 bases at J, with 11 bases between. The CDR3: CASSLSQGSEKLFF. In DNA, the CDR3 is TGTGCCAGCAGCTTAAGTCAGGGCAGTGAAAAACTGTTTTTT. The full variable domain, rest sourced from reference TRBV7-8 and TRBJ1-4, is GAGVSQSPRYKVAKRGQDVALRCDPISGHVSLFWYQQALGQGPEFLTYFQNEAQLDKSGLPSDRFFAERPEGSVSTLKIQRTQQEDSAVYLCASSLSQGSEKLFFGSGTQLSVL.

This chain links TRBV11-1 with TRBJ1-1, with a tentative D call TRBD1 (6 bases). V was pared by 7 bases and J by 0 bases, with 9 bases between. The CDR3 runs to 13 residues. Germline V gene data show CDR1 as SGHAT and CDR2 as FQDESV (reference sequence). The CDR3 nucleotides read TGTGCCAGCACCAGGACAGTGAACACTGAAGCTTTCTTT. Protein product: CASTRTVNTEAFF. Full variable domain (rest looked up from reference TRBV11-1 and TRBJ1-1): EAEVAQSPRYKITEKSQAVAFWCDPISGHATLYWYRQILGQGPELLVQFQDESVVDDSQLPKDRFSAERLKGVDSTLKIQPAELGDSAMYLCASTRTVNTEAFFGQGTRLTVV.

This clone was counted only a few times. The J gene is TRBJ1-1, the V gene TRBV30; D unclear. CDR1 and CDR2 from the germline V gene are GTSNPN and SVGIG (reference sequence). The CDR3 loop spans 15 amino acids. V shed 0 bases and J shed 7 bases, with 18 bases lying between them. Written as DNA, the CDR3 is TGTGCCTGGAGTGTAGACGCGTGGGCGACACTTGAAGCTTTCTTT. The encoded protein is CAWSVDAWATLEAFF.

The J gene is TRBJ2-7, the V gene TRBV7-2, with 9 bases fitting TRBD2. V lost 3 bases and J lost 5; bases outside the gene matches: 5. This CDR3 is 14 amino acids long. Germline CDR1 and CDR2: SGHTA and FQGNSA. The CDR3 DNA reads TGTGCCAGCAGCTTCGGCGGGAGGGCCGACGAGCAGTACTTC. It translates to CASSFGGRADEQYF.

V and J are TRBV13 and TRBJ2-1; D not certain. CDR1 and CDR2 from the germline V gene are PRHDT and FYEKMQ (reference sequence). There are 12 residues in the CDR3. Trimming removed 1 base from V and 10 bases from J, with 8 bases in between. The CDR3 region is CASSLDPTEQFF. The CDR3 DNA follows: TGTGCCAGCAGCTTAGACCCCACAGAGCAGTTCTTC.

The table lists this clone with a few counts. CDR3 protein: CASSPIDRNTEAFF. The CDR3 DNA reads TGCGCCAGCAGCCCAATTGACAGGAACACTGAAGCTTTCTTT. The chain uses TRBV4-1 and TRBJ1-1, with a possible D match to TRBD1 (5 bases). The germline V gene has CDR1 MGHRA and CDR2 YSYEKL. This CDR3 has 14 residues. Trimming removed 4 bases at V and 1 base at J, with 10 bases between.

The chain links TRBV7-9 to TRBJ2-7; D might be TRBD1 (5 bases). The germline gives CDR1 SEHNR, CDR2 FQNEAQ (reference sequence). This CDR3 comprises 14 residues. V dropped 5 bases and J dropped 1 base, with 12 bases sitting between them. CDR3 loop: CASSPVGVSYEQYF. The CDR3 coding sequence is TGTGCCAGCAGCCCAGTAGGGGTATCCTACGAGCAGTACTTC.

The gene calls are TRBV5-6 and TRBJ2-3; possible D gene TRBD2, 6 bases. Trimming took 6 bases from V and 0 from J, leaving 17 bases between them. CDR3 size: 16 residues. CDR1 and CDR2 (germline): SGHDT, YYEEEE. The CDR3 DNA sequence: TGTGCCAGCATCGAAGGCTCTGCGGGGAGCACAGATACGCAGTATTTT. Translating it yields CASIEGSAGSTDTQYF.

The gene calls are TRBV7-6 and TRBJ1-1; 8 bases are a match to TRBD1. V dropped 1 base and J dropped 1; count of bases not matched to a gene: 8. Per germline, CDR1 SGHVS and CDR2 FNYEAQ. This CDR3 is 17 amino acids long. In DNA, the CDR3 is TGTGCCAGCAGCTTAGTCTTGACAGGGGCGCGGAACACTGAAGCTTTCTTT. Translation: CASSLVLTGARNTEAFF. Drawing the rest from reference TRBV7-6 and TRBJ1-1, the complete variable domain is GAGVSQSPRYKVTKRGQDVALRCDPISGHVSLYWYRQALGQGPEFLTYFNYEAQQDKSGLPNDRFSAERPEGSISTLTIQRTEQRDSAMYRCASSLVLTGARNTEAFFGQGTRLTVV.

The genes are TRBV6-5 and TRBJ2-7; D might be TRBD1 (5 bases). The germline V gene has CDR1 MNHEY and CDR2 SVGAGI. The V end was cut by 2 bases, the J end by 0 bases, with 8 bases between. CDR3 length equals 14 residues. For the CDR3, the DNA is TGTGCCAGCAGTTACCAGGGCATCTCCTACGAGCAGTACTTC. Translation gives CASSYQGISYEQYF.

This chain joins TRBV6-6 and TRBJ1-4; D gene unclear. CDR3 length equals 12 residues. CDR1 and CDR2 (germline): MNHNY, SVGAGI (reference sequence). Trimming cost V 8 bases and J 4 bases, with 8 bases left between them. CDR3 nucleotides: TGTGCCAGCGGTGTCAGTAATGAAAAACTGTTTTTT. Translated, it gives CASGVSNEKLFF.

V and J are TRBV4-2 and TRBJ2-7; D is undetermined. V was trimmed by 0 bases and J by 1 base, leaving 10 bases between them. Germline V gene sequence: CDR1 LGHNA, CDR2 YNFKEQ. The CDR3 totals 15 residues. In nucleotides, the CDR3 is TGTGCCAGCAGCCAAGATCTAGGCTGGTCCTACGAGCAGTACTTC. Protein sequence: CASSQDLGWSYEQYF.

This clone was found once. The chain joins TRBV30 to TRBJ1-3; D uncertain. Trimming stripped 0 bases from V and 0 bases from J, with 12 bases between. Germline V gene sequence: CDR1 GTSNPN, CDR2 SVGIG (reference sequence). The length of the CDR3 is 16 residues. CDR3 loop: CAWSVKRLSSGNTIYF. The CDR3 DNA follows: TGTGCCTGGAGTGTGAAGAGACTAAGCTCTGGAAACACCATATATTTT.

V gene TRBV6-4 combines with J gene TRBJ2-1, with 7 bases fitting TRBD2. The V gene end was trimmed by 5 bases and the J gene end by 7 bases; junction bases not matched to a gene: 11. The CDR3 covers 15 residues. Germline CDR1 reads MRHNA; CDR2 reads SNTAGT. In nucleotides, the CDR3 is TGTGCCAGCAGTTCCGGGAGCGGGGAGATGAATGAGCAGTTCTTC. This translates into CASSSGSGEMNEQFF.

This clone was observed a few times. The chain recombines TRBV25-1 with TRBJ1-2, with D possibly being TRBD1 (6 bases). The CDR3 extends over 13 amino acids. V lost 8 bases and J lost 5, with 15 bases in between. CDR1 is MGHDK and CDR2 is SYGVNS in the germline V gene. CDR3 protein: CASETPTGYGYTF. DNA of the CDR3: TGTGCCAGCGAAACACCAACAGGGTATGGCTACACCTTC.

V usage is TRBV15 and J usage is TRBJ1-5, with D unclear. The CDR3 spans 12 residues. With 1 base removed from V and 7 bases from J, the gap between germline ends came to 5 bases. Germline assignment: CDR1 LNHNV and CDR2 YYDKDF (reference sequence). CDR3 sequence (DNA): TGTGCCACCAGCAGAGTCCTACAGCCCCAGCATTTT. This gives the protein CATSRVLQPQHF. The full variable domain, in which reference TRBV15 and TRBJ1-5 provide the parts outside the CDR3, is DAMVIQNPRYQVTQFGKPVTLSCSQTLNHNVMYWYQQKSSQAPKLLFHYYDKDFNNEADTPDNFQSRRPNTSFCFLDIRSPGLGDTAMYLCATSRVLQPQHFGDGTRLSIL.

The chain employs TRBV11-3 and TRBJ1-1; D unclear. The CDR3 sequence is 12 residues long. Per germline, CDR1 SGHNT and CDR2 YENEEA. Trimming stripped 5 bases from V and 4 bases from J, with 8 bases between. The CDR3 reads CASSLSSTEAFF. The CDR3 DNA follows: TGTGCCAGCAGCCTCTCGAGCACTGAAGCTTTCTTT.

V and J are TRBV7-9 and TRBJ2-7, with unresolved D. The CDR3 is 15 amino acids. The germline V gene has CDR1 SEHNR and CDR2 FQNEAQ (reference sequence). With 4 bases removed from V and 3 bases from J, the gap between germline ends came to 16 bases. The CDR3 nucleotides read TGTGCCAGCAGCTCACCGGGTCCCCACGGCTACGAGCAGTACTTC. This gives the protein CASSSPGPHGYEQYF.

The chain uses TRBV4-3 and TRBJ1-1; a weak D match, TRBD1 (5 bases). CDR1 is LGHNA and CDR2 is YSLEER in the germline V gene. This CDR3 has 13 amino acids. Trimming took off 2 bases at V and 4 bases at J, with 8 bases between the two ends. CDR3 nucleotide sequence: TGCGCCAGCAGCCAAAGACAGTTCACTGAAGCTTTCTTT. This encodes CASSQRQFTEAFF.

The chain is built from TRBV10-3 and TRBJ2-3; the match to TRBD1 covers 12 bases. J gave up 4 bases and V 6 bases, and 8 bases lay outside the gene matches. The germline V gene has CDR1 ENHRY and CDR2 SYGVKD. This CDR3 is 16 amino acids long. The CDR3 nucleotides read TGTGCCATCAGGGCAACGGGACAGGGGGCATCAGATACGCAGTATTTT. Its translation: CAIRATGQGASDTQYF.

The CDR3 DNA reads TGTGCCAGCAGGCCGACAGGAGTTAGCAATCAGCCCCAGCATTTT. Translation: CASRPTGVSNQPQHF. The chain joins TRBV4-2 to TRBJ1-5; perhaps TRBD1 as D (6 bases). The V gene's germline CDR1 is LGHNA and CDR2 YNFKEQ. The CDR3 length is 15 residues. Trimming took off 6 bases at V and 0 bases at J, with 12 bases between the two ends.